These T cell receptor beta chains were read from a single sample in a study of T cells expressing NK-cell markers. TCRdb re-called the 5' RACE reads and gives one entry per CDR3 protein, without DNA. This sample contains about 21,000 distinct CDR3 sequences. Input material: blood T cells: a sorted CD56 or NKG2C T cell subset, CD4+ or CD8+ T cells, or bulk PBMC T cells (not recorded which). These receptors came from a man between 18 and 69 years old in good health. The CDR3 runs from the conserved cysteine through the conserved F or W.

J gene	V gene	CDR3 protein
TRBJ2-5	TRBV13	CASSLRLETQYF
TRBJ2-2	TRBV5-1	CASSPIRGMNTGELFF
TRBJ2-7	TRBV5-1	CASSSLPGPSSYEQYF
TRBJ1-6	TRBV27	CASRSIRGRYNSPLHF
TRBJ2-1	TRBV20-1	CSADGDRENEQFF
TRBJ2-7	TRBV27	CASSYQGRSLFEQYF
TRBJ1-4	TRBV12-3/TRBV12-4	CASRHEAQGAVGELFF
TRBJ2-1	TRBV24-1	CATSGLLSGRASYNEQFF
TRBJ2-7	TRBV6-1	CASTPFGYEQYF
TRBJ2-7	TRBV28	CASSPELAGVYEQYF
TRBJ2-5	TRBV4-3	CASSQESAGTFTQYF
TRBJ2-1	TRBV6-2/TRBV6-3	CASSRTGFLYNEQFF
TRBJ2-2	TRBV7-2	CASSPLGGSSTGELFF
TRBJ1-1	TRBV28	CASSPGRVAFF
TRBJ2-7	TRBV20-1	CSARGGLAIHEQYF
TRBJ2-1	TRBV7-9	CASSLAGKYNEQFF
TRBJ2-3	TRBV29-1	CSVLGLAGVTDTQYF
TRBJ1-6	TRBV28	CASSSTRQYSPLHF
TRBJ1-5	TRBV6-1	CASSVQGEQPQHF
TRBJ2-7	TRBV7-2	CASSLGTGGEYEQYF
TRBJ1-4	TRBV5-1	CASSLGPGVGEKLFF
TRBJ2-1	TRBV20-1	CSAGAAGVNNEQFF
TRBJ2-2	TRBV20-1	CSAKLAGDTGELFF
TRBJ2-7	TRBV5-6	CASSLGAWAGESYEQYF
TRBJ1-5	TRBV25-1	CASLDRAGQPQHF
TRBJ2-4	TRBV20-1	CSARDLATSGAKNIQYF
TRBJ2-1	TRBV12-3/TRBV12-4	CASSSGTGVGEQFF